This T cell receptor (beta chain) originates from a study of blood T cell repertoires in COVID-19. Study overall: Whether acute or convalescent, the COVID-19 samples came from the United States, Italy and Spain. PBMCs, B-cell-depleted T cells, or T cells provided the cDNA or gDNA that made up the material.

V lost 3 bases, J lost 5 bases, and 5 bases lay in between. Per the germline V gene, CDR1 is SNHLY and CDR2 is FYNNEI. The CDR3 extends over 12 amino acids. The repertoire was sequenced with immunoSEQ multiplex PCR; TCRdb's copy has only in-frame clones and lacks some. The sample records 140,000 to 150,000 clones, roughly 84% being singletons. The study assigned cohorts using participant-reported clinical history. During the 2 weeks before they entered the study, exposed participants had met someone with a PCR-confirmed or clinician-diagnosed COVID-19 case. This clone showed up just a few times. The clonotype was recovered from a woman aged 45-65 years who had been exposed to COVID-19. The sequenced sample consisted of PBMCs or T cells enriched from blood (not recorded which). This chain uses TRBV2 with TRBJ1-5; D call uncertain. CDR3 amino acids: CASSDFDQPQHF. The CDR3 coding sequence is TGTGCCAGCAGTGATTTCGATCAGCCCCAGCATTTT. The full variable domain, with the rest looked up from reference TRBV2 and TRBJ1-5, is EPEVTQTPSHQVTQMGQEVILRCVPISNHLYFYWYRQILGQKVEFLVSFYNNEISEKSEIFDDQFSVERPDGSNFTLKIRSTKLEDSAMYFCASSDFDQPQHFGDGTRLSIL.